A single sample gave rise to the 30 T cell receptor beta chains below, sequenced in a study of technical replicates of blood from a few donors. This table comes from immunoSEQ multiplex PCR, and its TCRdb copy is limited to in-frame clones, with some not included. Of several thousand clones listed, around 90% are singletons. Sequenced input: PBMCs. The receptors were gathered from a human donor in good health.

J is TRBJ2-7 and V is TRBV6-5; TRBD1 matches 9 bases. Germline V gene lookup returns CDR1 MNHEY and CDR2 SVGAGI. The J segment lost 2 bases and the V segment lost 6 bases, leaving 5 bases of the junction unmatched. This CDR3 has 14 amino acids. The CDR3 sequence is CASSKDRGPYEQYF. DNA for the CDR3: TGTGCCAGCAGCAAGGACAGGGGACCCTACGAGCAGTACTTC.

The chain couples TRBV7-6 to TRBJ1-1; 8 nucleotides line up with TRBD1. The V segment lost 1 base and the J segment 6 bases; nucleotides outside the gene matches: 13. The CDR3 is made up of 17 amino acids. The germline CDR1 and CDR2 sequences are SGHVS and FNYEAQ. CDR3 sequence: CASSLVNPDRVKSEAFF. In nucleotides, the CDR3 is TGTGCCAGCAGCTTAGTTAATCCGGACAGGGTTAAGTCTGAAGCTTTCTTT.

The rearrangement links TRBV29-1 to TRBJ2-2; D not certain. The CDR3 extends over 12 amino acids. The ends were cut back, 3 bases at V and 6 bases at J, with 8 bases in the middle. Per the germline V gene, CDR1 is SQVTM and CDR2 is ANQGSEA. CDR3 nucleotides: TGCAGCGTTGAGTTTGTAGCCGGGGAGCTGTTTTTT. Its protein product is CSVEFVAGELFF.

This rearrangement joins TRBV6-6 to TRBJ2-7; no definite D call. Deletions cut 7 bases from V and 0 bases from J, with 10 bases between. This CDR3 contains 13 residues. Germline-derived CDR1 and CDR2 are MNHNY and SVGAGI (reference sequence). CDR3 protein: CASTYAPSYEQYF. CDR3 nucleotides: TGTGCCAGCACCTACGCCCCCTCCTACGAGCAGTACTTC.

This rearrangement joins TRBV7-3 to TRBJ2-3; perhaps TRBD2 as D (6 bases). Germline CDR1 is SGHTA and CDR2 is FQGTGA. With 6 bases removed from V and 5 bases from J, the gap between germline ends came to 21 bases. CDR3 length: 16 residues. CDR3 sequence (DNA): TGTGCCAGCAGTTCGGCGGACGGGAGTGGGGGAGATACGCAGTATTTT. Protein sequence: CASSSADGSGGDTQYF.

The rearrangement uses TRBV11-2 and TRBJ2-5, with a tentative D call TRBD2 (6 bases). Germline CDR1 is SGHAT and CDR2 is FQNNGV. The CDR3 has 17 amino acids. V lost 1 base, J lost 0 bases, and 15 bases lay in between. In nucleotides, the CDR3 is TGTGCCAGCAGCTTAGTTAGGGCGGGATGGTACCAAGAGACCCAGTACTTC. It translates to CASSLVRAGWYQETQYF.

The V gene is TRBV30, the J gene TRBJ1-1; the D gene is possibly TRBD1 (5 bases). Germline V gives CDR1 GTSNPN, CDR2 SVGIG (reference sequence). V was trimmed by 0 bases and J by 5 bases, leaving 13 bases between them. The CDR3 contains 14 residues. CDR3 nucleotide sequence: TGTGCCTGGAGTGTAAGTGGGGGGTCGACTGAAGCTTTCTTT. It yields the protein CAWSVSGGSTEAFF.

The V call is TRBV27, the J call TRBJ2-3, with 8 bases aligning to TRBD2. The CDR3 extends over 17 amino acids. In germline, CDR1 is MNHEY, CDR2 SMNVEV (reference sequence). V was pared by 2 bases and J by 8 bases, with 15 bases of the junction left unmatched. CDR3 sequence reads: CASSLESASGYRVTQYF. The DNA of the CDR3 is TGTGCCAGCAGTTTAGAGTCGGCTAGCGGGTATCGGGTTACGCAGTATTTT.

The chain combines TRBV11-2 with TRBJ2-1; 10 positions match TRBD1. This CDR3 spans 15 amino acids. Per germline, CDR1 SGHAT and CDR2 FQNNGV. The ends lost 5 bases at V and 3 bases at J; junction bases unmatched: 4. CDR3 region: CASSHRDRGYNEQFF. For the CDR3, the DNA is TGTGCCAGCAGCCACCGGGACAGGGGCTACAATGAGCAGTTCTTC.

This clone was observed a single time. The chain combines TRBV28 with TRBJ1-5; 7 bases match TRBD1. Germline values: CDR1 MDHEN, CDR2 SYDVKM. The CDR3 is made up of 14 amino acids. Trimming at V came to 6 bases and at J to 7 bases, leaving 9 bases not matched to a gene. As DNA, the CDR3 is TGTGCCAGCAGCCTAGGACAGGTTCGCCAGCCCCAGCATTTT. Translation gives CASSLGQVRQPQHF.

The CDR3 here is CASSLAGEAGEQYF. The CDR3, as DNA: TGTGCCAGCAGCTTGGCGGGCGAAGCCGGCGAGCAGTACTTC. The chain carries TRBV7-9 and TRBJ2-7; a possible D gene is TRBD2 (5 bases). The CDR3 extends over 14 amino acids. CDR1 and CDR2 from the germline V gene are SEHNR and FQNEAQ (reference sequence). V lost 3 bases to trimming and J lost 6 bases, with 15 bases between them.

The chain joins TRBV19 to TRBJ2-7; D possibly corresponds to TRBD1 (6 bases). Between the trimmed V and J ends, which lost 4 bases and 5 bases, there was a span of 18 bases. CDR1 and CDR2 from the germline V gene are LNHDA and SQIVND (reference sequence). The CDR3 spans 15 residues. The CDR3 spells CASSTYQGTFNEQYF. For the CDR3, the DNA is TGTGCCAGTAGTACCTACCAGGGGACGTTTAACGAGCAGTACTTC.

V usage is TRBV18 and J usage is TRBJ1-5, with TRBD1 matching 8 bases. CDR1 is KGHSH and CDR2 is LQKENI in the germline V gene. The CDR3 totals 16 residues. Losses at the gene ends were 5 bases for V and 2 bases for J; bases not matched to a gene: 8. The CDR3, as DNA: TGTGCCAGCTCATCATCAGGGGGCTCGGGCAATCAGCCCCAGCATTTT. Translating it yields CASSSSGGSGNQPQHF.

The chain employs TRBV27 and TRBJ1-2, with D perhaps matching TRBD1 (5 bases). Trimming removed 10 bases at V and 5 bases at J, with 20 bases between. Germline values: CDR1 MNHEY, CDR2 SMNVEV (reference sequence). The CDR3 contains 14 residues. CDR3 region: CATSLGQGWYGYTF. DNA of the CDR3: TGTGCCACAAGCTTGGGTCAGGGATGGTATGGCTACACCTTC.

The genes are TRBV29-1 and TRBJ1-2; no clear D gene. CDR3 size: 14 residues. Germline values: CDR1 SQVTM, CDR2 ANQGSEA. V was clipped by 3 bases and J by 6 bases, with 17 bases between them. The CDR3 loop reads CSVDFPELPNGYTF. The CDR3 DNA reads as TGCAGCGTTGATTTCCCCGAACTCCCGAATGGCTACACCTTC.

The rearrangement joins TRBV10-3 to TRBJ2-5, with TRBD2 matching over 13 bases. This CDR3 comprises 20 residues. Germline CDR1 and CDR2: ENHRY and SYGVKD. V dropped 2 bases and J dropped 2; count of bases not matched to a gene: 14. CDR3: CAISEPTSGRMRGGQETQYF. As DNA, the CDR3 is TGTGCCATCAGTGAGCCGACTAGCGGGAGGATGCGAGGGGGTCAAGAGACCCAGTACTTC.

The rearrangement joins TRBV7-9 to TRBJ1-1, with a possible D match to TRBD1 (5 bases). Germline CDR1 is SEHNR and CDR2 is FQNEAQ (reference sequence). Trimming cost V 7 bases and J 1 base, with 13 bases left between them. This CDR3 is built from 14 residues. In DNA form, the CDR3 reads TGTGCCAGCATCGAAACCGGACAGAACACTGAAGCTTTCTTT. This codes for CASIETGQNTEAFF.

The V gene is TRBV5-4, the J gene TRBJ1-2; D perhaps matches TRBD1 (5 bases). The ends were cut back, 4 bases at V and 6 bases at J, with 16 bases in the middle. The CDR3 runs 14 residues. CDR1 and CDR2 from the germline V gene are SGHNT and YYREEE (reference sequence). CDR3 loop: CASSPGRSVDGYTF. CDR3 sequence (DNA): TGTGCCAGCAGCCCAGGGAGGTCGGTAGATGGCTACACCTTC.

The chain carries TRBV5-1 and TRBJ1-2; 10 nucleotides agree with TRBD1. CDR3 size: 17 residues. The germline CDR1 and CDR2 sequences are SGHRS and YFSETQ. The junction had 12 bases not matched to a gene; V was cut back by 4 bases and J by 3 bases. The CDR3 spells CASSPRQGAMGDYGYTF. Here the CDR3 DNA reads TGCGCCAGCAGCCCACGACAGGGGGCGATGGGGGACTATGGCTACACCTTC.

The V gene is TRBV2, the J gene TRBJ1-1, with TRBD1 matching over 7 bases. V was pared by 7 bases and J by 4 bases, with 6 bases of the junction left unmatched. The germline CDR1 and CDR2 sequences are SNHLY and FYNNEI. The CDR3 is made up of 13 amino acids. The CDR3 sequence is CASTDRPSTEAFF. The CDR3 DNA reads as TGTGCCAGCACGGACAGGCCGAGCACTGAAGCTTTCTTT.

V usage is TRBV29-1 and J usage is TRBJ2-7; 11 bases match TRBD2. The CDR3 sequence is 16 residues long. With V trimmed by 4 bases and J by 6 bases, 14 bases remained unmatched. Looked up from germline, CDR1 is SQVTM and CDR2 is ANQGSEA. The CDR3 DNA sequence: TGCAGCGTTGTGACCAGCCAACTAGCGGGAGTCGGCGAGCAGTACTTC. Its translation: CSVVTSQLAGVGEQYF.

The chain carries TRBV5-1 and TRBJ1-1, with 9 bases that match TRBD1. The CDR3 runs 16 residues. Trimming took 0 bases from V and 6 from J; bases not matched to a gene: 9. Germline lookup yields CDR1 SGHRS and CDR2 YFSETQ. The DNA for the CDR3 is TGCGCCAGCAGCTTGGATTCGGGACAGGGAAGCCCTGAAGCTTTCTTT. Translation: CASSLDSGQGSPEAFF.

This clone came up once. The chain employs TRBV6-1 and TRBJ1-1, with TRBD1 identical over 10 bases. The CDR3 covers 14 residues. Germline loops: CDR1 MNHNS, CDR2 SASEGT. Trimming removed 8 bases from V and 5 bases from J; junction bases left unmatched: 8. CDR3 amino acids: CASSGQGGETEAFF. In DNA form, the CDR3 reads TGTGCCAGCTCCGGACAGGGGGGAGAGACTGAAGCTTTCTTT.

The genes are TRBV18 and TRBJ2-7, with D tentatively TRBD1 (8 bases). V lost 4 bases and J 5 bases, leaving 18 bases between the germline ends. The CDR3 sequence is 15 residues long. Germline CDR1 reads KGHSH; CDR2 reads LQKENI. The CDR3 bases are TGTGCCAGCTCACTACGGACAGGGAGGGAAGACGAGCAGTACTTC. This codes for CASSLRTGREDEQYF.

This chain links TRBV18 with TRBJ1-2, with D perhaps TRBD1 (6 bases). Germline V lookup: CDR1 KGHSH, CDR2 LQKENI. Trimming stripped 4 bases from V and 8 bases from J, with 17 bases between. The CDR3 sequence is 14 residues long. CDR3 residues: CASSLLTGSHGYTF. Written as DNA, the CDR3 is TGTGCCAGCTCACTGCTGACAGGCTCCCACGGCTACACCTTC.

This chain uses TRBV18 with TRBJ2-3, with 9 bases that match TRBD2. V lost 6 bases and J lost 4; bases outside the gene matches: 5. The CDR3 is 14 residues long. Germline lookup yields CDR1 KGHSH and CDR2 LQKENI. CDR3 sequence reads: CASSSSGSADTQYF. CDR3 in DNA: TGTGCCAGCTCGAGTAGCGGGAGCGCAGATACGCAGTATTTT.

The V gene is TRBV10-1, the J gene TRBJ2-7, with TRBD2 identical over 10 bases. CDR1 WNHNN and CDR2 SYGVQD come from the germline V gene (reference sequence). This CDR3 comprises 14 residues. J gave up 3 bases and V 2 bases, and 1 base lay outside the gene matches. DNA for the CDR3: TGCGCCAGCAGTGAGAGGACTAGCGGCTACGAGCAGTACTTC. It codes for CASSERTSGYEQYF.

This clone was observed a single time. V gene TRBV5-1 combines with J gene TRBJ2-7; 12 nucleotides agree with TRBD1. CDR3 length equals 14 residues. Germline V lookup: CDR1 SGHRS, CDR2 YFSETQ. The ends lost 7 bases at V and 7 bases at J; junction bases unmatched: 9. CDR3 region: CASRPGQGAEEQYF. In DNA, the CDR3 is TGCGCCAGCCGACCGGGACAGGGGGCGGAGGAGCAGTACTTC.

V and J are TRBV29-1 and TRBJ2-1, with 8 bases aligning to TRBD2. J lost 9 bases, V lost 5 bases, and 18 bases had no gene match. Germline values: CDR1 SQVTM, CDR2 ANQGSEA. The CDR3 loop spans 16 amino acids. CDR3 sequence (DNA): TGCAGCGTTATCGCAGGGGTCGGGAGGGCCAATGGTGAGCAGTTCTTC. Residues: CSVIAGVGRANGEQFF.

The V call is TRBV28, the J call TRBJ2-7, with 7 bases aligning to TRBD2. The CDR3 has 16 residues. J was trimmed by 2 bases and V by 4 bases; bases with no gene match: 11. Germline V CDR1 and CDR2: MDHEN, SYDVKM. CDR3 sequence reads: CASSSPKGRDPYEQYF. CDR3 DNA: TGTGCCAGCAGTTCTCCGAAGGGGAGGGACCCCTACGAGCAGTACTTC.